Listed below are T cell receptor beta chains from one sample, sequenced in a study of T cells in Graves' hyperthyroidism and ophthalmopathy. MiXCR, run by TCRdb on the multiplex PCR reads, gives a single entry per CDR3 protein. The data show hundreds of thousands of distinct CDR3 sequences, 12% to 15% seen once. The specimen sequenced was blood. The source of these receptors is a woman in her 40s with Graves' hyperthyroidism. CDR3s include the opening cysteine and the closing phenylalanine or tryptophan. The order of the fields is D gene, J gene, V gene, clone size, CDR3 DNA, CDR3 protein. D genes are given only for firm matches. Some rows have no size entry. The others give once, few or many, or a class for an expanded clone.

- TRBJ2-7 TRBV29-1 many TGCAGCGTTGAAGAGGTTGACTACGAGCAGTACTTC CSVEEVDYEQYF
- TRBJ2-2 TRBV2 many TGTGCCAGCTCCCTCGGGCGGGACGGGGAGCTGTTTTTT CASSLGRDGELFF
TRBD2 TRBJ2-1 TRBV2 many TGTGCCAGCAGCCCTGGACTAGCGGGAGTGTCTGAGCAGTTCTTC CASSPGLAGVSEQFF
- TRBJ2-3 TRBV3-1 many TGTGCCAGCAGCCAAGCGGGACCAGTGGGATCAGATACGCAGTATTTT CASSQAGPVGSDTQYF
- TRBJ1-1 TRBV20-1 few TGCAGTGCCAATTCACAGGCGACGGGCACTGAAGCTTTCTTT CSANSQATGTEAFF
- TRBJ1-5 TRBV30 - TGTGCCTGGAGTGTAGGGCGGTGTCTCCGTCAGCCCCAGCATTTT CAWSVGRCLRQPQHF
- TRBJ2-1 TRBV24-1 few TGTGCCACCAGTGGTTCCGTTGGAGAGCAGTTCTTC CATSGSVGEQFF
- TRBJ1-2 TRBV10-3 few TGTGCCACTGAACAGGAATTCTATGGCTACACCTTC CATEQEFYGYTF
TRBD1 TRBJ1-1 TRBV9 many TGTGCCAGCAGCGCGGGACAGGGAGACACTGAAGCTTTCTTT CASSAGQGDTEAFF
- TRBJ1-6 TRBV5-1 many TGCGCCAGCAGCTCCAACCCCCGTTCACCCCTCCACTTT CASSSNPRSPLHF